Listed here are 16 T cell receptor beta chains from one sample, sequenced in a study of cytomegalovirus exposure and HLA in healthy donors. The PCR used 60 Vbeta and 13 Jbeta primers. Libraries were prepared by immunoSEQ multiplex PCR; TCRdb keeps only in-frame clonotypes and omits some of them. This sample has roughly 200,000 clones; about four fifths occur once, and the top ten carry approximately 2.6%. The sample comprised PBMCs. All receptors derive from a female donor in good health and CMV-seronegative.

The chain joins TRBV6-5 to TRBJ2-5; 7 positions match TRBD2. Germline loops: CDR1 MNHEY, CDR2 SVGAGI. Trimming at V came to 5 bases and at J to 4 bases, leaving 7 bases not matched to a gene. The CDR3 totals 14 residues. The CDR3 sequence is CASSRAGVAETQYF. The CDR3 DNA sequence: TGTGCCAGCAGTCGGGCGGGAGTCGCAGAGACCCAGTACTTC.

V is TRBV9 and J is TRBJ2-1, with no clear D. There are 17 residues in the CDR3. CDR1 and CDR2 from the germline V gene are SGDLS and YYNGEE. V lost 0 bases, J lost 0 bases, and 13 bases lay in between. Here the CDR3 reads CASSVGEVGVSYNEQFF. The CDR3 DNA is TGTGCCAGCAGCGTAGGAGAAGTGGGCGTCTCCTACAATGAGCAGTTCTTC.

This clone was recorded a few times. V is TRBV2 and J is TRBJ1-1, with D unresolved. Germline CDR1 and CDR2: SNHLY and FYNNEI. The CDR3 is 13 residues long. V lost 6 bases and J lost 1, with 9 bases in between. CDR3 nucleotide sequence: TGTGCCAGCAGGGAAACATGGAACACTGAAGCTTTCTTT. This codes for CASRETWNTEAFF.

The chain recombines TRBV29-1 with TRBJ1-1; 8 nucleotides align to TRBD1. Looked up from germline, CDR1 is SQVTM and CDR2 is ANQGSEA. V trimming: 4 bases; J trimming: 12 bases; junction bases outside the gene matches: 7. There are 11 residues in the CDR3. The CDR3 here is CSVGENRGTFF. Here the CDR3 DNA reads TGCAGCGTTGGAGAAAACAGGGGGACTTTCTTT.

This chain uses TRBV20-1 with TRBJ2-1, with D uncertain. CDR1 and CDR2 from the germline V gene are DFQATT and SNEGSKA (reference sequence). The V end was cut by 6 bases, the J end by 10 bases, with 13 bases between. This CDR3 contains 11 residues. The CDR3 spells CSALPAGEQFF. In DNA form, the CDR3 reads TGCAGTGCCCTCCCGGCAGGAGAGCAGTTCTTC.

V and J are TRBV7-8 and TRBJ1-5, with unresolved D. This CDR3 spans 17 amino acids. CDR1 is SGHVS, CDR2 FQNEAQ, per germline. Trimming removed 0 bases at V and 6 bases at J, with 18 bases between. The CDR3 region is CASSLAAGLGSGQPQHF. CDR3 DNA: TGTGCCAGCAGCTTAGCCGCAGGATTAGGCTCTGGTCAGCCCCAGCATTTT. The full variable domain, completed using reference TRBV7-8 and TRBJ1-5, is GAGVSQSPRYKVAKRGQDVALRCDPISGHVSLFWYQQALGQGPEFLTYFQNEAQLDKSGLPSDRFFAERPEGSVSTLKIQRTQQEDSAVYLCASSLAAGLGSGQPQHFGDGTRLSIL.

The V and J genes are TRBV7-2 and TRBJ2-2; 10 bases agree with TRBD1. Germline CDR1 SGHTA, CDR2 FQGNSA. The CDR3 contains 16 residues. The V gene end was trimmed by 4 bases and the J gene end by 3 bases; junction bases not matched to a gene: 5. The CDR3 coding sequence is TGTGCCAGCAGCTCTCGACAGGGGGCTTACACCGGGGAGCTGTTTTTT. This codes for CASSSRQGAYTGELFF. Complete variable domain (other parts from reference TRBV7-2 and TRBJ2-2): GAGVSQSPSNKVTEKGKDVELRCDPISGHTALYWYRQSLGQGLEFLIYFQGNSAPDKSGLPSDRFSAERTGGSVSTLTIQRTQQEDSAVYLCASSSRQGAYTGELFFGEGSRLTVL.

This clone has just one count. This rearrangement joins TRBV7-8 to TRBJ2-2, with TRBD1 identical over 9 bases. The CDR3 runs to 17 residues. With 1 base clipped from V and 3 bases from J, the junction kept 6 bases outside the gene matches. The germline V gene has CDR1 SGHVS and CDR2 FQNEAQ. This chain's CDR3 is CASSLVWGQGYTGELFF. The CDR3 coding sequence is TGTGCCAGCAGCTTAGTATGGGGACAGGGTTACACCGGGGAGCTGTTTTTT.

The V and J genes are TRBV11-3 and TRBJ1-1; 12 bases fit TRBD1. Germline V gene data show CDR1 as SGHNT and CDR2 as YENEEA. V trimming: 5 bases; J trimming: 5 bases; junction bases outside the gene matches: 6. The CDR3 has 15 residues. The chain's CDR3 is CASSLRDRGQTEAFF. CDR3 sequence (DNA): TGTGCCAGCAGCCTCCGGGACAGGGGGCAAACTGAAGCTTTCTTT.

The rearrangement uses TRBV2 and TRBJ1-4, with TRBD1 as a possible D gene (6 bases). Deletions cut 5 bases from V and 6 bases from J, with 13 bases between. The length of the CDR3 is 14 residues. CDR1 is SNHLY, CDR2 FYNNEI, per germline. The CDR3 loop is CASSSRGMDEKLFF. In DNA form, the CDR3 reads TGTGCCAGCAGTTCCAGGGGAATGGATGAAAAACTGTTTTTT. Complete variable domain (other parts from reference TRBV2 and TRBJ1-4): EPEVTQTPSHQVTQMGQEVILRCVPISNHLYFYWYRQILGQKVEFLVSFYNNEISEKSEIFDDQFSVERPDGSNFTLKIRSTKLEDSAMYFCASSSRGMDEKLFFGSGTQLSVL.

This chain joins TRBV19 and TRBJ1-2, with 7 bases that match TRBD1. This CDR3 contains 18 residues. The J segment lost 4 bases and the V segment lost 5 bases, leaving 19 bases of the junction unmatched. Germline CDR1 and CDR2: LNHDA and SQIVND (reference sequence). The CDR3 sequence: CASSPGGGRGGNAYGYTF. In DNA form, the CDR3 reads TGTGCCAGTAGTCCCGGGGGGGGAAGAGGGGGCAACGCCTATGGCTACACCTTC.

This chain connects TRBV10-3 to TRBJ2-1; possible D gene TRBD2, 5 bases. The V end lost 6 bases, the J end lost 0 bases, and 9 bases lay between the germline ends. Per the germline V gene, CDR1 is ENHRY and CDR2 is SYGVKD. The CDR3 spans 14 residues. The CDR3 DNA reads TGTGCCATCAGAGACGGGATCTCCTACAATGAGCAGTTCTTC. This translates into CAIRDGISYNEQFF.

The chain links TRBV6-6 to TRBJ1-6; D ambiguous. The CDR3 extends over 13 amino acids. CDR1 is MNHNY and CDR2 is SVGAGI in the germline V gene (reference sequence). V was clipped by 10 bases and J by 7 bases, with 14 bases between them. Here the CDR3 reads CATGAVRNSPLHF. CDR3 bases: TGTGCCACCGGAGCAGTAAGGAATTCACCCCTCCACTTT.

In the case of this clone: Germline is not matched at one junction end, which may reflect a read error. J is TRBJ2-7 and V is TRBV6-5; 7 nucleotides agree with TRBD1. The CDR3 totals 12 residues. CDR1 and CDR2 (germline): MNHEY, SVGAGI. Here the CDR3 DNA reads TGTGCCGGCAGTAGGGGGCGAAACGAGCAGTACTTC. Protein: CAGSRGRNEQYF.

V usage is TRBV5-6 and J usage is TRBJ2-3; TRBD2 matches 13 bases. Germline loops: CDR1 SGHDT, CDR2 YYEEEE. This CDR3 contains 16 residues. V trimming: 1 base; J trimming: 4 bases; junction bases outside the gene matches: 3. As DNA, the CDR3 is TGTGCCAGCAGCTTGACTAGCGGGGGGGCCCCAGATACGCAGTATTTT. Translated: CASSLTSGGAPDTQYF.

This clone was seen a single time. The V call is TRBV7-9, the J call TRBJ2-7; 11 bases line up with TRBD2. Per the germline V gene, CDR1 is SEHNR and CDR2 is FQNEAQ (reference sequence). The J segment lost 6 bases and the V segment lost 1 base, leaving 17 bases of the junction unmatched. The CDR3 length is 19 residues. Here the CDR3 reads CASSLGVGISGGVSVEQYF. The DNA of the CDR3 is TGTGCCAGCAGCTTAGGGGTGGGGATTAGCGGGGGGGTTTCGGTCGAGCAGTACTTC.